The text below deals with one TCR beta chain. The target antigen is unknown. Clones were sequenced by immunoSEQ multiplex PCR, and TCRdb holds only the in-frame ones, with some missing. The sample lists fewer than 110,000 clones, approximately 90% occurring once. The data were taken from a study of T cell responses to AZD1222 COVID-19 vaccine. Trimming took 8 bases from V and 7 from J; bases not matched to a gene: 10. The CDR3 is 14 amino acids. Looked up from germline, CDR1 is SNHLY and CDR2 is FYNNEI. Study-wide points: The donors showed a predominance of white British ancestry and of females, with possible underestimation of clonal diversity. The study reported that nearly half of spike-specific TCRs target unmutated variant regions.

Sequences were derived from peripheral blood, sampled on day 0 of AZD1222 vaccination. The sequence was collected from an adult in good health. This chain links TRBV2 with TRBJ2-1, with 8 bases fitting TRBD1. CDR3 DNA sequence: TGTGCCAGCGTAGTTCGTAGACAGGGGAATGAGCAGTTCTTC. Protein product: CASVVRRQGNEQFF.